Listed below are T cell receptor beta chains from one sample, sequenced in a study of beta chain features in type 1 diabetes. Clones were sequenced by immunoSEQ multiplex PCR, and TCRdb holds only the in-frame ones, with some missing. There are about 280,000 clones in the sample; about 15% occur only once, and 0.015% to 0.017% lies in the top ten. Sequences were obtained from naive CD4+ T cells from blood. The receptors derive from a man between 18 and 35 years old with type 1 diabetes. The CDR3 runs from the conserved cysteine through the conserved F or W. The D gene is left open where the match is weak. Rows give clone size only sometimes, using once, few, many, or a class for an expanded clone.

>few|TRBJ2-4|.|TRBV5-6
CASSFHLTGLGLAKNIQYF
TGTGCCAGCAGCTTCCACCTAACAGGTCTGGGGTTAGCCAAAAACATTCAGTACTTC
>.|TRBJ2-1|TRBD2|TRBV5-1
CASSRGEREQPFF
TGCGCCAGCAGCAGAGGAGAGCGGGAACAGCCGTTCTTC
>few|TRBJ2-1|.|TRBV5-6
CASSFDRSAVGGPNEQFF
TGTGCCAGCAGCTTCGATCGGTCGGCCGTGGGGGGGCCCAATGAGCAGTTCTTC
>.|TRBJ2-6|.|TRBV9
CASSSNSGANVLTF
TGTGCCAGCAGTTCCAACTCTGGGGCCAACGTCCTGACTTTC
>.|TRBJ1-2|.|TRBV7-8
CASSLAAQAGYGYTF
TGTGCCAGCAGCTTAGCGGCGCAGGCGGGGTATGGCTACACCTTC
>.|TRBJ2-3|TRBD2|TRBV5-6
CASSSQLAVESTDTQYF
TGTGCCAGCAGCTCACAACTAGCGGTGGAAAGCACAGATACGCAGTATTTT
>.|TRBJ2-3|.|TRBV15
CATSRDRRVTGEGTDTQYF
TGTGCCACCAGCAGAGACCGCCGAGTGACAGGGGAGGGTACAGATACGCAGTATTTT
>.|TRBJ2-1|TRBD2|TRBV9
CASSVVAGGALNEQFF
TGTGCCAGCAGCGTAGTAGCGGGAGGGGCTTTAAATGAGCAGTTCTTC
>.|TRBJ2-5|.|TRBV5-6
CASSTRETQYF
TGTGCCAGCAGCACGCGGGAGACCCAGTACTTC
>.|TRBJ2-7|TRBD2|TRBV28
CASSLGGGAYEQYF
TGTGCCAGCAGTTTAGGGGGGGGAGCCTACGAGCAGTACTTC
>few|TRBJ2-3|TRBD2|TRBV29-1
CSVAGTSGRSTDTQYF
TGCAGCGTGGCCGGGACTAGCGGCCGTAGCACAGATACGCAGTATTTT
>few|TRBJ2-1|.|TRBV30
CAWSVLESDEQFF
TGTGCCTGGAGTGTACTGGAGAGCGATGAGCAGTTCTTC
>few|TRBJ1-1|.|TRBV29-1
CSVDKSVGTEAFF
TGCAGCGTTGATAAATCGGTTGGCACTGAAGCTTTCTTT
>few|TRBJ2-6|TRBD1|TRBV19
CASSPRGTGGISGANVLTF
TGTGCCAGTAGTCCGCGGGGGACAGGGGGAATCTCTGGGGCCAACGTCCTGACTTTC
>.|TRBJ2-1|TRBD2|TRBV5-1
CASSSGLAGNNEQFF
TGCGCCAGCAGCTCCGGACTAGCGGGAAACAATGAGCAGTTCTTC
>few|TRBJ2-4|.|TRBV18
CASSPVEGATPNIQYF
TGTGCCAGCTCACCAGTGGAGGGGGCGACCCCAAACATTCAGTACTTC
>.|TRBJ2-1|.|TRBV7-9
CASSSRDTVF
TGTGCCAGCAGCTCCCGAGATACAGTCTTC
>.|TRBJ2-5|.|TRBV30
CAWTPYQETQYF
TGTGCCTGGACCCCGTACCAAGAGACCCAGTACTTC
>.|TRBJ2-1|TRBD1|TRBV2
CASRQGAYEQFF
TGTGCCAGTAGACAGGGGGCTTATGAGCAGTTCTTC
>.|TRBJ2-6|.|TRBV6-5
CASSWTASGANVLTF
TGTGCCAGCAGTTGGACAGCCTCTGGGGCCAACGTCCTGACTTTC
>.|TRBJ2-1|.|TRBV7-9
CASSLARSSYNEQFF
TGTGCCAGCAGCTTAGCGAGGAGCTCCTACAATGAGCAGTTCTTC
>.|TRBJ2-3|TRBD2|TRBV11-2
CASSPQLAGGGTDTQYF
TGTGCCAGCAGCCCCCAGCTAGCGGGCGGGGGAACAGATACGCAGTATTTT
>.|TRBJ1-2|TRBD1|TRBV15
CATSRKGTDYGYTF
TGTGCCACCAGCAGGAAGGGGACAGACTATGGCTACACCTTC
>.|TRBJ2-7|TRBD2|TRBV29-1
CSVTSGRASYEQYF
TGCAGCGTTACGAGCGGGAGGGCTTCCTACGAGCAGTACTTC
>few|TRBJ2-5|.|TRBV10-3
CAISNRQAQETQYF
TGTGCCATCAGTAACCGACAGGCACAAGAGACCCAGTACTTC
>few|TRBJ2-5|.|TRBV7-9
CASSLTRGSQETQYF
TGTGCCAGCAGCTTGACCCGGGGGAGCCAAGAGACCCAGTACTTC
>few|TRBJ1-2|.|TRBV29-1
CSVQGGNRVGYGYTF
TGCAGCGTCCAAGGGGGTAACAGGGTTGGGTATGGCTACACCTTC
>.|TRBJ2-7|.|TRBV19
CASSMGSSYEQYF
TGTGCCAGTAGTATGGGGAGCTCCTACGAGCAGTACTTC
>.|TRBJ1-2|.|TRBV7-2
CASSLAQGRGYGYTF
TGTGCCAGCAGCTTAGCCCAAGGACGGGGATATGGCTACACCTTC
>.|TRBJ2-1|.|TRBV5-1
CASSLGGAGSYNEQFF
TGCGCCAGCAGCTTGGGCGGGGCGGGGTCCTACAATGAGCAGTTCTTC
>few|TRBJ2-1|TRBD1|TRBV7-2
CASSFRMRGGANNEQFF
TGTGCCAGCAGCTTTCGGATGCGAGGGGGCGCCAACAATGAGCAGTTCTTC
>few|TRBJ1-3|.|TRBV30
CAWRETTGHSGNTIYF
TGTGCCTGGAGGGAGACGACAGGTCACTCTGGAAACACCATATATTTT
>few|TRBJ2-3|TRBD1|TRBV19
CASRGQAADTQYF
TGTGCCAGTAGAGGACAGGCCGCAGATACGCAGTATTTT
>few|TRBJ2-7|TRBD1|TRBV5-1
CASSAAQGAREQYF
TGCGCCAGCAGCGCCGCGCAGGGGGCGAGGGAGCAGTACTTC
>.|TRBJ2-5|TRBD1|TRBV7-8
CASSLGQGETQYF
TGTGCCAGCAGCTTAGGACAGGGGGAGACCCAGTACTTC
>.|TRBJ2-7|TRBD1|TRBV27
CASSLPTGLYEQYF
TGTGCCAGCAGTTTACCGACAGGGCTCTACGAGCAGTACTTC
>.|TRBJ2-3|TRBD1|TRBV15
CATSFRAGQGGADTQYF
TGTGCCACCAGCTTCCGGGCCGGACAGGGGGGCGCAGATACGCAGTATTTT
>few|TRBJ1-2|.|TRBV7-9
CASSLAARDWDGYTF
TGTGCCAGCAGCTTAGCGGCCCGGGATTGGGATGGCTACACCTTC
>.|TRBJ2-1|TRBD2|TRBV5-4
CASSLNSGNEQFF
TGTGCCAGCAGCTTGAACAGCGGGAACGAGCAGTTCTTC
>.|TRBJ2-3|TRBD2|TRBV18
CASSRLGRAEDTQYF
TGTGCCAGCTCGCGACTCGGGAGGGCCGAAGATACGCAGTATTTT
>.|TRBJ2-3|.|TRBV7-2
CASSLVRATDTQYF
TGTGCCAGCAGCTTAGTCAGGGCCACAGATACGCAGTATTTT
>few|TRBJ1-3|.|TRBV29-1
CSVAGHLSGNTIYF
TGCAGCGTAGCGGGACACCTCTCTGGAAACACCATATATTTT
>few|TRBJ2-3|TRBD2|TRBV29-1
CSLGGTAGSDTQYF
TGCAGCCTCGGGGGGACCGCGGGATCAGATACGCAGTATTTT
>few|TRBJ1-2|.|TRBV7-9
CASSLAGDRNYGYTF
TGTGCCAGCAGCTTAGCCGGAGACAGGAACTATGGCTACACCTTC
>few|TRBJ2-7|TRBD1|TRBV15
CATSREGTGFYEQYF
TGTGCCACCAGCAGAGAAGGGACAGGGTTCTACGAGCAGTACTTC
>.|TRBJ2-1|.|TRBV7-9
CASSARGYNEQFF
TGTGCCAGCAGCGCCCGCGGGTACAATGAGCAGTTCTTC
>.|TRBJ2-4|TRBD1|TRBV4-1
CASSQGRQGARSKNIQYF
TGCGCCAGCAGCCAAGGGCGACAGGGGGCAAGATCCAAAAACATTCAGTACTTC
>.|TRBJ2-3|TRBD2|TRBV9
CASSVGIGGGSTDTQYF
TGTGCCAGCAGCGTAGGGATCGGGGGAGGGAGCACAGATACGCAGTATTTT
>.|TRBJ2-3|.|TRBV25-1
CASSEYPRSTDTQYF
TGTGCCAGCAGTGAATATCCCCGGTCGACAGATACGCAGTATTTT
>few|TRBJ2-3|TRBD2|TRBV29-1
CSVQLAGLTDTQYF
TGCAGCGTTCAGCTAGCGGGACTCACAGATACGCAGTATTTT
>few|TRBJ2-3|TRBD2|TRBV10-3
CAISGAVAGSTDTQYF
TGTGCCATCAGTGGAGCGGTAGCGGGAAGTACAGATACGCAGTATTTT
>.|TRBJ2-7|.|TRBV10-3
CAINRTAKYEQYF
TGTGCCATCAACCGGACAGCCAAATACGAGCAGTACTTC
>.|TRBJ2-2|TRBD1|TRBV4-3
CASSQETGGGTGELFF
TGCGCCAGCAGCCAAGAAACAGGGGGCGGCACCGGGGAGCTGTTTTTT
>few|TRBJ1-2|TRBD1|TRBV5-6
CASTLTGGYGYTF
TGTGCCAGCACCCTGACAGGGGGATATGGCTACACCTTC
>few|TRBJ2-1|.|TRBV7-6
CASSFSGAGGYNEQFF
TGTGCCAGCAGCTTCTCAGGGGCAGGCGGGTACAATGAGCAGTTCTTC
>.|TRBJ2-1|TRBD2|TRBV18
CASSSVAGVGNEQFF
TGTGCCAGCTCATCTGTAGCGGGAGTGGGGAATGAGCAGTTCTTC
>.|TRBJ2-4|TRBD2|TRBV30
CAWSPGLALAKNIQYF
TGTGCCTGGAGTCCTGGACTAGCCCTAGCCAAAAACATTCAGTACTTC
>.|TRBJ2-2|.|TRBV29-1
CSVFSDRPGELFF
TGCAGCGTTTTTTCGGACAGACCCGGGGAGCTGTTTTTT
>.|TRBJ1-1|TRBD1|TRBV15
CAAKKGQMNTEAFF
TGTGCCGCCAAGAAGGGACAGATGAACACTGAAGCTTTCTTT
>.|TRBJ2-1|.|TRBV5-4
CASRSAWGHGNEQFF
TGTGCCAGCAGGTCTGCTTGGGGGCATGGGAATGAGCAGTTCTTC